The TCR beta chain under discussion was sequenced for a study of OX40 agonist ivuxolimab in advanced cancers. Study details: Patients' therapy was ivuxolimab, an antibody that acts as an agonist of OX40 (CD134).

Sequencing was performed with immunoSEQ multiplex PCR; in TCRdb, only in-frame clones are kept and a portion is missing. The sample yields more than 70,000 clones, about four fifths seen once. Comments on this clone: The antigen remains undetermined.

Study-wide findings and caveats: Determination of antigen specificity was not performed for the expanded peripheral T cells. At 0.1 to 3.0 mg/kg, CD4+ and CD8+ blood T cells expanded clonally by week 6. Fewer expanded clones were found on average in CD4+ than in CD8+ T cells.

Losses at the gene ends were 6 bases for V and 3 bases for J; bases not matched to a gene: 5. Germline lookup yields CDR1 WSHSY and CDR2 SAAADI. The CDR3 has 15 amino acids. The TCR was taken from an adult with an advanced solid tumor such as melanoma, head and neck, liver or kidney cancer. This chain links TRBV10-2 with TRBJ2-2; TRBD2 agrees at 9 bases. The material sequenced was CD4+ or CD8+ T cells sorted from blood, taken in a trial of the OX40 agonist ivuxolimab. CDR3 DNA: TGCGCCAGCAGGACTGTAGCGGGGGACACCGGGGAGCTGTTTTTT. Encoded protein: CASRTVAGDTGELFF.